This T cell receptor (beta chain) was found in a study of human T cells and chemical hapten exposure. Via MiXCR, TCRdb re-called the RACE reads, giving one row per CDR3 protein. This table holds about 380,000 distinct CDR3 sequences, roughly 4.6% found once. This CDR3 is 15 amino acids long. CDR1 is SGHRS, CDR2 YFSETQ, per germline. V gave up 2 bases and J gave up 5 bases, with 14 bases separating them. Time point denoted: pre-sensitization, week 0. Treatment noted: therapeutic diphenylcyclopropenone sensitization with weekly scalp DPC. This rearrangement joins TRBV5-1 to TRBJ2-1; TRBD1 might be the D (7 bases). The sample here was whole blood, taken in connection with sensitization to the hapten diphenylcyclopropenone (DPC). This receptor was identified in a woman in her fifties or sixties with alopecia areata. Some clones in this sample may be carry-over from other donors' samples. DNA for the CDR3: TGCGCCAGCAGCTTAGAGTCAGGGGGGAACAATGAGCAGTTCTTC. It specifies CASSLESGGNNEQFF.